The source of this T cell receptor beta chain is a study of cytomegalovirus exposure and HLA in healthy donors. Study in general: A prior analysis found 90 million to 120 million unique TCR beta sequences from 150 million to 200 million T cells.

Study results and limitations: CMV serostatus stood as the only immune exposure information on hand.

The CDR3 is 15 amino acids. The V gene's germline CDR1 is SGHDT and CDR2 YYEEEE. Trimming pared 1 base from V and 4 bases from J, leaving 14 bases between. It was with 60 Vbeta and 13 Jbeta primers that the PCR ran. The repertoire was sequenced with immunoSEQ multiplex PCR; TCRdb's copy has only in-frame clones and lacks some. The sample carries fewer than 110,000 clones, around 76% recorded once. About this clone itself: Its specificity is not known.

The V gene is TRBV5-6, the J gene TRBJ1-1; D remains ambiguous. The sequence was collected from a woman younger than 35 in good health and CMV-seropositive. The sample consisted of PBMCs. This CDR3 reads CASSLMGGRGTEAFF. CDR3 coding DNA: TGTGCCAGCAGCTTGATGGGCGGACGGGGCACTGAAGCTTTCTTT.